This entry concerns a single T cell receptor beta chain. In its sample, this clone was seen once. Its binding antigen is unknown. The sample holds no much larger clone one base away, and base qualities are not on file. Participants in the prospective study were enrolled through a virtual design, were aged about 18 to 90 years, and lived in 20 to 30 United States geographic areas. To assign participants to cohorts, the prospective study relied on clinical history that participants themselves reported in a screening survey and a study questionnaire. Mobile phlebotomists in the prospective study collected whole blood, serum and a nasopharyngeal or oropharyngeal swab from every participant. Over a roughly 2-month period, participants in the prospective study had the option of providing additional blood draws and questionnaires. Before DNA extraction, blood samples from the prospective study were shipped at room temperature or frozen.

These data are taken from a study of blood T cell repertoires in COVID-19 (dated by TCRdb to about 2020). General notes on the study: Samples from collaborators originated in the United States, Italy and Spain and spanned both the acute and convalescent phases of COVID-19. The material from the prospective study consisted of cDNA or gDNA derived from T cells, B-cell-depleted T cells, or PBMCs. Deeply sampled blood TCRbeta repertoires from subjects exposed to, actively infected with, or recovered from COVID-19 were included in the dataset. The repertoires were made available in a free public database intended to serve as a resource for research on the immune response to SARS-CoV-2. The samples were drawn from the first 160 participants of the ongoing ImmuneRACE study and from 950 to 1,500 subjects provided by 6 global collaborators. Nearly every sample came with metadata listing a de-identified subject ID, COVID-19 status, age in years and sex. Where available, HLA class I and class II types were obtained from metadata supplied by the sample provider rather than from assay-based typing. Study-wide findings and limitations: How much clinical and demographic metadata was included differed by source and by participant, and the metadata was provided uncurated.

The immunoSEQ Assay, a bias-controlled multiplex PCR, was used to amplify TCRbeta CDR3 regions from genomic DNA. Per the authors' processing: Within the assay, amplification of reference gene primers was used to estimate how many nucleated cells each sample contained. Sequence reads were collapsed and filtered to measure the absolute abundance of every unique TCRbeta CDR3 rearrangement. Productive Simpson clonality was computed per sample as the square root of Simpson's diversity index over productive rearrangements. Entries here come from immuneACCESS through TCRdb and include only in-frame sequences with V and J called. Some clones fail to appear in such tables; in the studies checked, an unresolved V gene covers under half of the shortfall, and the cause of the remainder is unknown. That table furnishes V, J and clone size, whereas the DNA furnished D and trimming. This sample comprises under 400,000 clones, approximately 83% of them detected only once. Of the sample, roughly 4% falls within the top ten clones.

The receptor was derived from a woman aged 40-49 years with acute COVID-19. The specimen sequenced was PBMCs or T cells enriched from blood (not recorded which).

The CDR3: CSVPRDRSILYEQYF. The DNA sequence reads TGCAGCGTCCCTCGGGACAGGTCCATTCTCTACGAGCAGTACTTC. The sequence is built from TRBV29-1 and TRBJ2-7, with 8 central nucleotides matching TRBD1. Via the germline V gene, CDR1 is SQVTM and CDR2 ANQGSEA. Compared with germline, V lacks 6 bases and J lacks 3 bases; bases without a gene match: 13. The CDR3 goes from the cysteine to the phenylalanine over 15 residues. Just CDR3 DNA is preserved here, 45 bases in frame from base 1.